These T cell receptor beta chains were read from a single sample in a study of blood T cell repertoires in COVID-19. Libraries were prepared by immunoSEQ multiplex PCR; TCRdb keeps only in-frame clonotypes and omits some of them. The sample lists 210,000 or so clones, about 90% occurring once. The sample was peripheral blood. The source of these receptors is a young man with active or convalescent COVID-19. CDR3s include the opening cysteine and the closing phenylalanine or tryptophan. A D gene is named only where the DNA matches it firmly. The size field is filled for only some rows; it gives once, few, many or a size class.

v_gene: TRBV28
abundance: -
d_gene: TRBD2
len: 16
j_gene: TRBJ2-7
CDR3aa: CASSSPSGRSSYEQYF
CDR3nt: TGTGCCAGCAGTTCCCCTAGCGGGAGAAGCTCCTACGAGCAGTACTTC

v_gene: TRBV2
abundance: few
d_gene: -
len: 13
j_gene: TRBJ1-1
CDR3aa: CASSELIIEEAFF
CDR3nt: TGTGCCAGCAGTGAATTAATAATCGAGGAAGCTTTCTTT

v_gene: TRBV4-1
abundance: -
d_gene: TRBD2
len: 17
j_gene: TRBJ2-5
CDR3aa: CASSQDGSSGSVETQYF
CDR3nt: TGCGCCAGCAGCCAAGACGGGTCTAGCGGGAGCGTTGAGACCCAGTACTTC

v_gene: TRBV7-9
abundance: -
d_gene: TRBD1
len: 16
j_gene: TRBJ2-2
CDR3aa: CASSLGTGGNTGELFF
CDR3nt: TGTGCCAGCAGCTTAGGCACAGGGGGGAACACCGGGGAGCTGTTTTTT

v_gene: TRBV5-1
abundance: once
d_gene: TRBD2
len: 14
j_gene: TRBJ2-3
CDR3aa: CASSSGLETDTQYF
CDR3nt: TGCGCCAGCAGCTCGGGACTAGAAACAGATACGCAGTATTTT

v_gene: TRBV4-2
abundance: few
d_gene: TRBD2
len: 15
j_gene: TRBJ2-7
CDR3aa: CASSQEPAGRNEQYF
CDR3nt: TGTGCCAGCAGCCAAGAACCAGCGGGACGGAACGAGCAGTACTTC

v_gene: TRBV19
abundance: -
d_gene: TRBD1
len: 14
j_gene: TRBJ1-6
CDR3aa: CASSMETGQSPLHF
CDR3nt: TGTGCCAGTAGTATGGAGACAGGGCAGTCACCCCTCCACTTT

v_gene: TRBV5-1
abundance: -
d_gene: -
len: 13
j_gene: TRBJ2-1
CDR3aa: CASSLGVKNEQFF
CDR3nt: TGCGCCAGCAGCCTCGGGGTTAAGAATGAGCAGTTCTTC

v_gene: TRBV15
abundance: -
d_gene: -
len: 15
j_gene: TRBJ2-7
CDR3aa: CATSRVAGTAYEQYF
CDR3nt: TGTGCCACCAGCAGAGTTGCGGGGACGGCCTACGAGCAGTACTTC

v_gene: TRBV7-8
abundance: -
d_gene: TRBD2
len: 19
j_gene: TRBJ2-3
CDR3aa: CASSLGASGIVPRTDTQYF
CDR3nt: TGTGCCAGCAGCTTAGGGGCTAGCGGGATTGTTCCCCGCACAGATACGCAGTATTTT

v_gene: TRBV6-5
abundance: -
d_gene: TRBD1
len: 14
j_gene: TRBJ1-1
CDR3aa: CASRVQGWNTEAFF
CDR3nt: TGTGCCAGCAGGGTACAGGGGTGGAACACTGAAGCTTTCTTT